Listed below are T cell receptor beta chains from one sample, sequenced in a study of cytomegalovirus exposure and HLA in healthy donors. Method: immunoSEQ multiplex PCR; TCRdb's copy keeps in-frame clones and lacks some. The sample has tens of thousands of clones, 85% to 95% seen once; the top ten hold about 0.61%. Source material: PBMCs. The receptor set was obtained from a man younger than 30 in good health and CMV-seronegative. The CDR3 runs from the conserved cysteine through the conserved F or W. Each record gives: J gene, V gene, CDR3 protein.

>TRBJ1-2|TRBV18
CASSPGQVSFYGYTF
>TRBJ1-2|TRBV15
CATSTTGAGNYGYTF
>TRBJ2-7|TRBV19
CASSQAGGDEQYF
>TRBJ2-7|TRBV18
CASSELAGVYEQYF
>TRBJ2-5|TRBV10-3
CAISVDAGRATQYF
>TRBJ2-2|TRBV27
CASTLGGGGELFF
>TRBJ2-3|TRBV4-2
CASSQEETGGGTDTQYF
>TRBJ1-4|TRBV11-2
CASSLEGGYNEKLFF
>TRBJ2-7|TRBV27
CASAPGASYEQYF
>TRBJ1-2|TRBV5-6
CASSSRQGSYYGYTF
>TRBJ1-5|TRBV5-1
CASSLDDRGQPQHF
>TRBJ1-5|TRBV6-6
CASRQGSGNQPQHF
>TRBJ2-7|TRBV19
CASSPAGGPSYEQYF
>TRBJ1-1|TRBV7-3
CASSLTGTANTEAFF
>TRBJ1-2|TRBV10-3
CAISGIGTLNGYTF
>TRBJ2-7|TRBV27
CASSQSGSSYEQYF
>TRBJ1-1|TRBV5-4
CASSYTGINTEAFF
>TRBJ2-2|TRBV9
CASSLTGEPGELFF
>TRBJ2-1|TRBV9
CASSVGLVRSYNEQFF
>TRBJ1-1|TRBV7-2
CASSPRYDTNTEAFF
>TRBJ2-5|TRBV4-3
CASSPGGFAETQYF
>TRBJ1-5|TRBV6-5
CASSAGGNQPQHF
>TRBJ2-2|TRBV5-6
CASSSERRGGIGELFF
>TRBJ1-1|TRBV18
CASSPLPYTGSTEAFF
>TRBJ2-7|TRBV5-4
CASSFPSGSHEQYF
>TRBJ2-4|TRBV7-2
CASSPFPGIAKNIQYF
>TRBJ1-2|TRBV6-5
CASRPTGIPRSGYTF
>TRBJ2-5|TRBV5-1
CASSPAQETQYF
>TRBJ2-3|TRBV30
CAWSVHLAGTDTQYF
>TRBJ1-3|TRBV5-1
CASSFGHSSGNTIYF
>TRBJ1-2|TRBV5-4
CASSVQAYGYTF
>TRBJ2-4|TRBV23-1
CATRSGSLNIQYF
>TRBJ2-7|TRBV7-9
CASSGGQGISYEQYF
>TRBJ1-5|TRBV4-1
CASSPSRTDLNQPQHF
>TRBJ1-1|TRBV28
CASRGRGNTEAFF
>TRBJ2-7|TRBV10-3
CATGQLSSYEQYF
>TRBJ2-7|TRBV11-2
CASSLGPGQDSYEQYF
>TRBJ2-7|TRBV5-5
CASSIRESGGSYEQYF
>TRBJ1-4|TRBV5-1
CASSLGRTGNEKLFF
>TRBJ2-7|TRBV7-3
CASSPGLAGYEQYF
>TRBJ1-2|TRBV7-2
CASSLALGPGGFGYTF
>TRBJ1-1|TRBV5-1
CASSLGRGTEAFF
>TRBJ2-7|TRBV7-2
CASSFGLAGSGEQYF